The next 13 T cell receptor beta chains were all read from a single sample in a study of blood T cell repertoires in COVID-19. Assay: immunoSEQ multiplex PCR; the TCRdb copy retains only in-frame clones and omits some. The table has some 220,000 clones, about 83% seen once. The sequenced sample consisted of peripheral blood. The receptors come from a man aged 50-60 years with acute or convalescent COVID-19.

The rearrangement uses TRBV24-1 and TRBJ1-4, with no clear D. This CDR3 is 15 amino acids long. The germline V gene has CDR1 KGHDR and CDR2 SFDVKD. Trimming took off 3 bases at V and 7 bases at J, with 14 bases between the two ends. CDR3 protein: CATSDRGGRGEKLFF. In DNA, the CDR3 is TGTGCCACCAGTGATCGCGGTGGGCGGGGTGAAAAACTGTTTTTT.

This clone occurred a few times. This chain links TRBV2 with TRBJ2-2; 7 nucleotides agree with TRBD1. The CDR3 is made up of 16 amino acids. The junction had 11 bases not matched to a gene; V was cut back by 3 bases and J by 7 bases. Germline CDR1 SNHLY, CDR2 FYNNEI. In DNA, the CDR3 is TGTGCCAGCAGTGACTGGCCAGGGGGTGTCGGCGGGGAGCTGTTTTTT. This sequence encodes CASSDWPGGVGGELFF.

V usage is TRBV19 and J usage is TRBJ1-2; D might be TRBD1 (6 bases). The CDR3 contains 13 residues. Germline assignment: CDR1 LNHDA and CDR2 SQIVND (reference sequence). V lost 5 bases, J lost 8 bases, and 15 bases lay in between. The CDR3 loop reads CASSSRGPRGYTF. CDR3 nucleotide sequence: TGTGCCAGTAGTTCCAGGGGCCCTCGGGGCTACACCTTC.

The CDR3 DNA follows: TGTGCCAGCAGCTTGGGTACAGGGCTTTGGTCACCCCTCCACTTT. Its protein is CASSLGTGLWSPLHF. The genes are TRBV5-6 and TRBJ1-6; D is possibly TRBD1 (6 bases). The CDR3 has 15 amino acids. The germline CDR1 and CDR2 sequences are SGHDT and YYEEEE. Trimming removed 0 bases at V and 10 bases at J, with 14 bases between.

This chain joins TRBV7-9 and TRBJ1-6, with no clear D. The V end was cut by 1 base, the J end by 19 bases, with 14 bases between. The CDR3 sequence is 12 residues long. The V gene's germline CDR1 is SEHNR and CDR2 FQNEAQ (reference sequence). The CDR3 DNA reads TGTGCCAGCAGCTTAGATTTGGCGGATCCTCACTTT. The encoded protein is CASSLDLADPHF.

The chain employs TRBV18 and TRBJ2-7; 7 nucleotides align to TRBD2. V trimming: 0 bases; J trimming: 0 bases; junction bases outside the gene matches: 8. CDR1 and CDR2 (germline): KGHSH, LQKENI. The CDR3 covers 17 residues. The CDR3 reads CASSPPPGDYASYEQYF. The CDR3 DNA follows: TGTGCCAGCTCACCACCTCCCGGGGACTACGCCTCCTACGAGCAGTACTTC. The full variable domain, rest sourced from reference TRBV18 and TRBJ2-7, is NAGVMQNPRHLVRRRGQEARLRCSPMKGHSHVYWYRQLPEEGLKFMVYLQKENIIDESGMPKERFSAEFPKEGPSILRIQQVVRGDSAAYFCASSPPPGDYASYEQYFGPGTRLTVT.

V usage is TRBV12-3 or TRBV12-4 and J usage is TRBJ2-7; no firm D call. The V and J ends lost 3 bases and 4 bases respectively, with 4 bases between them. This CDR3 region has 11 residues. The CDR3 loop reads CASSFRYEQYF. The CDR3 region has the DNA TGTGCCAGCAGTTTCAGGTACGAGCAGTACTTC.

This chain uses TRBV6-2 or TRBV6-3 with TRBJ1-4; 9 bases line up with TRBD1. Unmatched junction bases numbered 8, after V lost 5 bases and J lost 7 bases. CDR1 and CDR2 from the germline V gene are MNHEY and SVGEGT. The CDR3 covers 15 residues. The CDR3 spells CASSPLTGGTEKLFF. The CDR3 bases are TGTGCCAGCAGTCCCCTAACAGGGGGCACTGAAAAACTGTTTTTT.

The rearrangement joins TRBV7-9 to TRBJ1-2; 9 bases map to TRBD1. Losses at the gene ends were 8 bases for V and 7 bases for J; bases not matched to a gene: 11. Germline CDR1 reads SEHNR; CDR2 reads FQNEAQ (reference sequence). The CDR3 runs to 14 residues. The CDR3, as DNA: TGTGCCAGCCTGGCGACAGGGGGAGCTATTGGCTACACCTTC. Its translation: CASLATGGAIGYTF.

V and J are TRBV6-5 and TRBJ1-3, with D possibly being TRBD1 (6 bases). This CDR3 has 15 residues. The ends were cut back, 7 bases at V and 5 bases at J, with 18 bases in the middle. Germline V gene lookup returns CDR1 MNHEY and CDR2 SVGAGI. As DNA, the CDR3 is TGTGCCAGCACCCGGACCAGGGGAAGCCGAAACACCATATATTTT. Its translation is CASTRTRGSRNTIYF.

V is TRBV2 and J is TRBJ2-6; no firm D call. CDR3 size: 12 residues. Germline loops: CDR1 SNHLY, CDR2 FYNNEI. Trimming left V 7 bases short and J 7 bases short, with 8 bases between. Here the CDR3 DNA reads TGTGCCAGCATGGGCGCTGCCAACGTCCTGACTTTC. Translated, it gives CASMGAANVLTF.

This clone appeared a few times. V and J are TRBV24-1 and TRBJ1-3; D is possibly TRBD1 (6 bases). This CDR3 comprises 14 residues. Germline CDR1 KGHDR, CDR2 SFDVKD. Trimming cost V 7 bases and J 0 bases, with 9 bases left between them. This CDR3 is CATSPDSSGNTIYF. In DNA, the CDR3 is TGTGCCACCAGCCCGGACAGCTCTGGAAACACCATATATTTT.

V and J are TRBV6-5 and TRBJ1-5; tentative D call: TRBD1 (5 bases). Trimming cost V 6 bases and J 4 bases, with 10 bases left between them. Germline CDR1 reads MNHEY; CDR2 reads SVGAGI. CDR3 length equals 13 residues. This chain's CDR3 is CASRDRENQPQHF. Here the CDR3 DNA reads TGTGCCAGCAGAGACAGAGAGAATCAGCCCCAGCATTTT.